One and the same sample provided the 26 T cell receptor beta chains below, sequenced in a study of technical replicates of blood from a few donors. The data were produced by immunoSEQ multiplex PCR, yet TCRdb's version contains in-frame clones alone and is incomplete. The sample shows 75,000 to 95,000 clones, 95% of them seen only once. Sequenced sample: T cells isolated from PBMCs. The receptors were sampled from a human donor in good health.

This chain links TRBV7-9 with TRBJ2-7; tentative D call: TRBD1 (6 bases). Germline values: CDR1 SEHNR, CDR2 FQNEAQ (reference sequence). The CDR3 spans 14 residues. CDR3 coding DNA: TGTGCGACCACAGGGCCTACTCAGGGGTACGAGCAGTACTTC. It yields the protein CATTGPTQGYEQYF.

The genes are TRBV2 and TRBJ1-1, with D perhaps TRBD1 (5 bases). The CDR3 spans 14 residues. Between the trimmed V and J ends, which lost 6 bases and 1 base, there was a span of 12 bases. Germline V gene data show CDR1 as SNHLY and CDR2 as FYNNEI. The CDR3: CASRRGGKNTEAFF. CDR3 DNA: TGTGCCAGCAGGCGGGGGGGGAAGAACACTGAAGCTTTCTTT.

V gene TRBV19 combines with J gene TRBJ2-3; TRBD2 aligns across 9 bases. V was clipped by 2 bases and J by 4 bases; unmatched bases: 4. This CDR3 contains 15 residues. Germline loops: CDR1 LNHDA, CDR2 SQIVND (reference sequence). The CDR3 bases are TGTGCCAGTAGTATAAGGCGGGGGGGCTCAGATACGCAGTATTTT. Encoded protein: CASSIRRGGSDTQYF.

The chain recombines TRBV7-9 with TRBJ1-1, with TRBD1 identical over 9 bases. Losses at the gene ends were 5 bases for V and 0 bases for J; bases not matched to a gene: 4. The germline V gene has CDR1 SEHNR and CDR2 FQNEAQ (reference sequence). This CDR3 has 15 amino acids. This CDR3 is CASSVGQGMNTEAFF. The CDR3, as DNA: TGTGCCAGCAGCGTGGGACAGGGTATGAACACTGAAGCTTTCTTT. Variable domain in full (rest from reference TRBV7-9 and TRBJ1-1): DTGVSQNPRHKITKRGQNVTFRCDPISEHNRLYWYRQTLGQGPEFLTYFQNEAQLEKSRLLSDRFSAERPKGSFSTLEIQRTEQGDSAMYLCASSVGQGMNTEAFFGQGTRLTVV.

This clone has just a few counts. The chain carries TRBV7-6 and TRBJ2-5, with TRBD2 as a possible D gene (5 bases). CDR3 length: 13 amino acids. Trimming took off 8 bases at V and 3 bases at J, with 13 bases between the two ends. The germline gives CDR1 SGHVS, CDR2 FNYEAQ. This CDR3 is CASSGGWEETQYF. Written as DNA, the CDR3 is TGTGCCAGCTCAGGAGGCTGGGAAGAGACCCAGTACTTC.

The rearrangement links TRBV7-9 to TRBJ2-1, with 7 bases matching TRBD2. The CDR3 length is 14 residues. V was pared by 4 bases and J by 0 bases, with 0 bases of the junction left unmatched. CDR1 and CDR2 from the germline V gene are SEHNR and FQNEAQ (reference sequence). This CDR3 reads CASSWGGSYNEQFF. The CDR3 DNA reads TGTGCCAGCAGCTGGGGGGGCTCCTACAATGAGCAGTTCTTC.

This clone was detected only once. The V gene is TRBV6-6, the J gene TRBJ2-1; D possibly corresponds to TRBD2 (6 bases). The V gene's germline CDR1 is MNHNY and CDR2 SVGAGI (reference sequence). Trimming removed 2 bases from V and 7 bases from J, with 12 bases in between. This CDR3 is 14 amino acids long. The CDR3: CASSYGGIENEQFF. In nucleotides, the CDR3 is TGTGCCAGCAGTTACGGGGGGATCGAGAATGAGCAGTTCTTC.

The genes are TRBV30 and TRBJ1-2, with D perhaps matching TRBD1 (5 bases). V gave up 2 bases and J gave up 8 bases, with 21 bases separating them. The CDR3 runs to 15 residues. Germline-derived CDR1 and CDR2 are GTSNPN and SVGIG (reference sequence). Here the CDR3 DNA reads TGTGCCTGGAGTCCCCTATTTTCGATAGGGGAAGGCTACACCTTC. This gives the protein CAWSPLFSIGEGYTF.

The chain employs TRBV5-1 and TRBJ1-5; 7 bases align to TRBD1. The germline V gene encodes CDR1 SGHRS and CDR2 YFSETQ. CDR3 length equals 17 residues. V dropped 1 base and J dropped 5; count of bases not matched to a gene: 12. This CDR3 is CASSLYPHVGGDQPQHF. The CDR3 DNA follows: TGCGCCAGCAGCTTGTATCCACATGTAGGGGGCGATCAGCCCCAGCATTTT. The full variable domain, completed using reference TRBV5-1 and TRBJ1-5, is KAGVTQTPRYLIKTRGQQVTLSCSPISGHRSVSWYQQTPGQGLQFLFEYFSETQRNKGNFPGRFSGRQFSNSRSEMNVSTLELGDSALYLCASSLYPHVGGDQPQHFGDGTRLSIL.

The chain uses TRBV10-3 and TRBJ2-4; maybe TRBD1 (5 bases). The CDR3 length is 13 residues. The germline gives CDR1 ENHRY, CDR2 SYGVKD. V was pared by 6 bases and J by 9 bases, with 15 bases between. CDR3 protein: CAIRSGFLGIQYF. In DNA form, the CDR3 reads TGTGCCATCAGGTCAGGGTTTTTAGGCATTCAGTACTTC.

The CDR3: CASRAGDEQYF. DNA for the CDR3: TGTGCCAGCAGGGCAGGGGACGAGCAGTACTTC. The genes are TRBV7-9 and TRBJ2-7, with a weak D call TRBD1 (6 bases). From germline, CDR1 is SEHNR and CDR2 FQNEAQ (reference sequence). The V and J ends lost 6 bases and 5 bases respectively, with 8 bases between them. CDR3 length: 11 residues. The full variable domain, completed using reference TRBV7-9 and TRBJ2-7, is DTGVSQNPRHKITKRGQNVTFRCDPISEHNRLYWYRQTLGQGPEFLTYFQNEAQLEKSRLLSDRFSAERPKGSFSTLEIQRTEQGDSAMYLCASRAGDEQYFGPGTRLTVT.

The chain joins TRBV11-3 to TRBJ2-7; 11 bases agree with TRBD1. The CDR3 length is 16 residues. The V gene's germline CDR1 is SGHNT and CDR2 YENEEA. Losses at the gene ends were 4 bases for V and 0 bases for J; bases not matched to a gene: 5. CDR3 sequence reads: CASSSGQGAGSYEQYF. The CDR3 nucleotides are TGTGCCAGCAGCTCAGGACAGGGGGCCGGCTCCTACGAGCAGTACTTC.

The V gene is TRBV28, the J gene TRBJ1-2, with 11 bases fitting TRBD1. The J segment lost 7 bases and the V segment lost 6 bases, leaving 13 bases of the junction unmatched. The CDR3 consists of 16 residues. The germline V gene encodes CDR1 MDHEN and CDR2 SYDVKM. CDR3 region: CASSTPTGTGGGGYTF. The CDR3, as DNA: TGTGCCAGCAGCACCCCAACCGGGACAGGGGGTGGTGGCTACACCTTC.

The chain combines TRBV11-3 with TRBJ2-7, with TRBD2 matching 10 bases. The germline CDR1 and CDR2 sequences are SGHNT and YENEEA. J was trimmed by 5 bases and V by 4 bases; bases with no gene match: 8. CDR3 length: 15 amino acids. This CDR3 reads CASSSGGLANHEQYF. CDR3 bases: TGTGCCAGCAGCTCAGGGGGACTAGCGAACCACGAGCAGTACTTC. Full variable domain (rest looked up from reference TRBV11-3 and TRBJ2-7): EAGVVQSPRYKIIEKKQPVAFWCNPISGHNTLYWYLQNLGQGPELLIRYENEEAVDDSQLPKDRFSAERLKGVDSTLKIQPAELGDSAVYLCASSSGGLANHEQYFGPGTRLTVT.

V usage is TRBV11-2 and J usage is TRBJ2-5; D gene unclear. Germline values: CDR1 SGHAT, CDR2 FQNNGV. The CDR3 is 13 amino acids. Trimming removed 0 bases at V and 5 bases at J, with 7 bases between. The CDR3: CASSLDVGETQYF. The CDR3 DNA is TGTGCCAGCAGCTTAGACGTGGGCGAGACCCAGTACTTC.

The chain combines TRBV4-1 with TRBJ1-6; D is perhaps TRBD1 (5 bases). CDR1 is MGHRA and CDR2 is YSYEKL in the germline V gene. Trimming removed 0 bases from V and 1 base from J, with 7 bases in between. The CDR3 has 16 residues. The DNA for the CDR3 is TGCGCCAGCAGCCAAGATCAGGGTTCCTATAATTCACCCCTCCACTTT. Protein: CASSQDQGSYNSPLHF.

This clone was recorded once. The chain employs TRBV29-1 and TRBJ2-3, with TRBD1 matching 8 bases. The CDR3 consists of 12 residues. From germline, CDR1 is SQVTM and CDR2 ANQGSEA. V was clipped by 7 bases and J by 4 bases; unmatched bases: 4. CDR3 protein: CSAARGPDTQYF. DNA for the CDR3: TGCAGCGCGGCCAGGGGGCCAGATACGCAGTATTTT.

CDR3 region: CASSVEPANYGYTF. The DNA of the CDR3 is TGTGCCAGCAGCGTAGAACCGGCTAACTATGGCTACACCTTC. The V and J genes are TRBV9 and TRBJ1-2; no definite D call. The germline V gene has CDR1 SGDLS and CDR2 YYNGEE. The CDR3 has 14 amino acids. Deletions cut 0 bases from V and 0 bases from J, with 6 bases between.

This clone appeared a few times. The V call is TRBV5-1, the J call TRBJ2-2; D is unclear. Trimming left V 5 bases short and J 2 bases short, with 7 bases between. CDR1 is SGHRS and CDR2 is YFSETQ in the germline V gene. The CDR3 is made up of 13 amino acids. This CDR3 is CASSSFNTGELFF. The CDR3 DNA reads as TGCGCCAGCAGTAGCTTTAACACCGGGGAGCTGTTTTTT. Using reference TRBV5-1 and TRBJ2-2 for the parts outside the CDR3, the full variable domain is KAGVTQTPRYLIKTRGQQVTLSCSPISGHRSVSWYQQTPGQGLQFLFEYFSETQRNKGNFPGRFSGRQFSNSRSEMNVSTLELGDSALYLCASSSFNTGELFFGEGSRLTVL.

The rearrangement links TRBV28 to TRBJ2-7; 8 bases are a match to TRBD1. Per the germline V gene, CDR1 is MDHEN and CDR2 is SYDVKM. This CDR3 spans 14 amino acids. Unmatched junction bases numbered 4, after V lost 4 bases and J lost 2 bases. For the CDR3, the DNA is TGTGCCAGCAGTTCTGGACAGGGCCCCTACGAGCAGTACTTC. Translating gives CASSSGQGPYEQYF. The full variable domain, its missing parts supplied by reference TRBV28 and TRBJ2-7, is DVKVTQSSRYLVKRTGEKVFLECVQDMDHENMFWYRQDPGLGLRLIYFSYDVKMKEKGDIPEGYSVSREKKERFSLILESASTNQTSMYLCASSSGQGPYEQYFGPGTRLTVT.

The V and J genes are TRBV9 and TRBJ2-3, with a weak D call TRBD2 (6 bases). The CDR3 contains 16 residues. From germline, CDR1 is SGDLS and CDR2 YYNGEE. V lost 0 bases and J lost 0, with 11 bases in between. The CDR3 sequence: CASSVEGRGSTDTQYF. The CDR3, as DNA: TGTGCCAGCAGCGTAGAAGGGCGGGGAAGCACAGATACGCAGTATTTT.

The rearrangement joins TRBV5-6 to TRBJ2-5, with 12 bases lining up with TRBD2. The CDR3 spans 15 residues. The germline V gene encodes CDR1 SGHDT and CDR2 YYEEEE. J lost 2 bases, V lost 3 bases, and 2 bases had no gene match. CDR3 residues: CASSWGLAGQETQYF. CDR3 nucleotide sequence: TGTGCCAGCAGCTGGGGACTAGCGGGTCAAGAGACCCAGTACTTC.

The chain employs TRBV27 and TRBJ2-2, with TRBD2 matching over 9 bases. There are 18 residues in the CDR3. The ends lost 3 bases at V and 4 bases at J; junction bases unmatched: 12. From germline, CDR1 is MNHEY and CDR2 SMNVEV (reference sequence). CDR3: CASSLEAGGPELTGELFF. The CDR3 DNA follows: TGTGCCAGCAGTTTGGAAGCGGGAGGCCCCGAACTCACCGGGGAGCTGTTTTTT.

The genes are TRBV6-5 and TRBJ2-7; 7 nucleotides align to TRBD1. Germline V CDR1 and CDR2: MNHEY, SVGAGI. V dropped 5 bases and J dropped 6; count of bases not matched to a gene: 7. The CDR3 runs to 13 residues. CDR3 nucleotides: TGTGCCAGCAGTCGACAGGGTTATCGCGAGCAGTACTTC. It is translated as CASSRQGYREQYF.

The gene calls are TRBV7-9 and TRBJ2-1, with a weak D call TRBD1 (6 bases). The CDR3 covers 14 residues. Germline V lookup: CDR1 SEHNR, CDR2 FQNEAQ (reference sequence). V lost 5 bases and J lost 6, with 14 bases in between. CDR3 sequence: CASSPRTASNEQFF. In nucleotides, the CDR3 is TGTGCCAGCAGCCCACGGACAGCCAGCAATGAGCAGTTCTTC.

This rearrangement joins TRBV6-5 to TRBJ2-3; no clear D. CDR1 is MNHEY, CDR2 SVGAGI, per germline. The CDR3 loop spans 13 amino acids. V was trimmed by 0 bases and J by 5 bases, leaving 6 bases between them. CDR3: CASSYSNGDTQYF. The CDR3 nucleotides are TGTGCCAGCAGTTACTCGAACGGAGATACGCAGTATTTT.